The 27 T cell receptor beta chains presented below share a single source sample, sequenced in a study of T-cell reconstitution after alpha-beta-depleted transplantation in children. A TCRbeta library incorporating unique molecular identifiers was prepared. TCRdb re-derived calls from the PCR reads in MiXCR, one entry per CDR3 protein. The profile shows roughly 200,000 distinct CDR3 sequences, about 14% of them singletons. The sample here was PBMCs from the stem cell graft donor, taken from the stem cell graft. The receptor set was obtained from a human donor who donated a stem cell graft to a child with acute lymphoblastic leukemia.

The sample holds many counts of this clonotype. This chain's CDR3 is CASSSAGDTQYF. CDR3 in DNA: TGTGCCAGCAGTTCAGCGGGAGATACGCAGTATTTT. The chain couples TRBV7-9 to TRBJ2-3, with a possible D match to TRBD2 (6 bases). Trimming stripped 6 bases from V and 5 bases from J, with 9 bases between. The CDR3 covers 12 residues. The germline V gene has CDR1 SEHNR and CDR2 FQNEAQ (reference sequence).

This clonotype was counted ten times or more. The chain links TRBV10-2 to TRBJ2-3, with D possibly TRBD1 on 6 matching bases. The germline gives CDR1 WSHSY, CDR2 SAAADI. The CDR3 is 12 residues long. V was cut by 6 bases and J by 5 bases, with 9 bases left in between. The chain's CDR3 is CASSSQGDTQYF. In DNA form, the CDR3 reads TGCGCCAGCAGCTCACAGGGAGATACGCAGTATTTT.

There are a few counts of this clonotype. This sequence joins TRBV5-1 and TRBJ2-2, with D perhaps TRBD2 (7 bases). The CDR3 sequence is 16 residues long. Germline V gene lookup returns CDR1 SGHRS and CDR2 YFSETQ. V shed 0 bases and J shed 4 bases, with 13 bases lying between them. CDR3 amino acids: CASSLAGGPSTGELFF. CDR3 bases: TGCGCCAGCAGCTTGGCGGGGGGCCCGAGCACCGGGGAGCTGTTTTTT. Full variable domain (rest looked up from reference TRBV5-1 and TRBJ2-2): KAGVTQTPRYLIKTRGQQVTLSCSPISGHRSVSWYQQTPGQGLQFLFEYFSETQRNKGNFPGRFSGRQFSNSRSEMNVSTLELGDSALYLCASSLAGGPSTGELFFGEGSRLTVL.

This clonotype has just one count. The rearrangement joins TRBV4-2 to TRBJ1-2; the D gene is possibly TRBD1 (6 bases). Germline CDR1 LGHNA, CDR2 YNFKEQ. V was cut by 2 bases and J by 4 bases, with 26 bases left in between. The CDR3 is 19 residues long. For the CDR3, the DNA is TGTGCCAGCAGCCAACGAGACATCCGGGGGCGATTCACGCGCTATGGCTACACCTTC. Amino acid sequence: CASSQRDIRGRFTRYGYTF.

This clonotype came up many times. The chain employs TRBV28 and TRBJ1-2; D is unresolved. CDR3 size: 13 residues. V was trimmed by 3 bases and J by 6 bases, leaving 11 bases between them. Germline CDR1 MDHEN, CDR2 SYDVKM. The CDR3 loop is CASSLAELDGYTF. The CDR3 nucleotides are TGTGCCAGCAGTTTGGCGGAGCTTGATGGCTACACCTTC.

This clonotype was recorded at least ten times. V gene TRBV5-6 combines with J gene TRBJ2-1; no reliable D call. From germline, CDR1 is SGHDT and CDR2 YYEEEE. V shed 4 bases and J shed 9 bases, with 8 bases lying between them. This CDR3 is 11 amino acids long. CDR3 DNA: TGTGCCAGCAGCATGATGGGTGAGCAGTTCTTC. Protein sequence: CASSMMGEQFF.

The chain joins TRBV6-1 to TRBJ2-3, with D possibly TRBD2 on 5 matching bases. Germline values: CDR1 MNHNS, CDR2 SASEGT. This CDR3 contains 16 residues. Trimming left V 5 bases short and J 0 bases short, with 15 bases between. CDR3 in amino acids: CASSPAGLASTDTQYF. For the CDR3, the DNA is TGTGCCAGCAGTCCGGCGGGTCTAGCTAGCACAGATACGCAGTATTTT.

In this sample, this clonotype turned up many times. CDR3 loop: CASTRDRGDTEAFF. CDR3 DNA: TGTGCCAGCACTCGCGACAGGGGAGACACTGAAGCTTTCTTT. The chain couples TRBV6-1 to TRBJ1-1; 8 bases align to TRBD1. V was pared by 7 bases and J by 3 bases, with 7 bases of the junction left unmatched. This CDR3 comprises 14 residues. Germline-derived CDR1 and CDR2 are MNHNS and SASEGT.

This clonotype has a count of ten or more. The chain links TRBV5-6 to TRBJ2-1; D is unclear. The CDR3 consists of 11 residues. Trimming stripped 3 bases from V and 9 bases from J, with 7 bases between. Looked up from germline, CDR1 is SGHDT and CDR2 is YYEEEE. The CDR3 DNA reads as TGTGCCAGCAGCTCCCAGGTTGAGCAGTTCTTC. This codes for CASSSQVEQFF.

The chain is built from TRBV29-1 and TRBJ2-1; weak D call: TRBD2 (6 bases). The germline V gene has CDR1 SQVTM and CDR2 ANQGSEA. V lost 0 bases, J lost 5 bases, and 23 bases lay in between. The CDR3 is made up of 18 amino acids. The CDR3 DNA is TGCAGCGTTGAAGATCGGGGGACTGTTAGAAACCGAAACAATGAGCAGTTCTTC. Translating gives CSVEDRGTVRNRNNEQFF.

The sample holds many counts of this clonotype. This chain links TRBV20-1 with TRBJ1-5; D ambiguous. V was cut by 4 bases and J by 2 bases, with 18 bases left in between. Germline-derived CDR1 and CDR2 are DFQATT and SNEGSKA (reference sequence). CDR3 length equals 16 residues. CDR3 loop: CSAKRYSPVGNQPQHF. The CDR3 bases are TGCAGTGCTAAGAGGTACTCCCCCGTAGGCAATCAGCCCCAGCATTTT.

The V gene is TRBV12-3 or TRBV12-4, the J gene TRBJ1-5; D might be TRBD1 (5 bases). Trimming left V 7 bases short and J 9 bases short, with 19 bases between. This CDR3 is 14 amino acids long. The CDR3 reads CASTLGGRAGPQHF. The CDR3 DNA reads as TGTGCCAGCACCTTGGGGGGGAGGGCCGGGCCCCAGCATTTT.

This clonotype came up many times. The V and J genes are TRBV7-2 and TRBJ2-1; the match to TRBD1 covers 7 bases. This CDR3 has 14 residues. The V gene's germline CDR1 is SGHTA and CDR2 FQGNSA. Germline trimming cut 7 bases from V and 8 bases from J; bases unmatched to any gene: 11. The CDR3 sequence is CASTLNRGTDEQFF. CDR3 DNA: TGTGCCAGCACCCTTAACAGGGGAACTGATGAGCAGTTCTTC.

This clonotype was counted at least ten times. The V call is TRBV5-1, the J call TRBJ1-2, with 8 bases identical to TRBD1. This CDR3 is built from 13 residues. The germline V gene encodes CDR1 SGHRS and CDR2 YFSETQ. V trimming: 3 bases; J trimming: 8 bases; junction bases outside the gene matches: 6. The CDR3 region has the DNA TGCGCCAGCAGCTCGGACAGGGTAAACGGCTACACCTTC. Protein product: CASSSDRVNGYTF.

This clonotype was counted ten times or more. This chain connects TRBV5-1 to TRBJ1-1; 9 bases map to TRBD1. The germline gives CDR1 SGHRS, CDR2 YFSETQ. V lost 4 bases and J lost 5; bases outside the gene matches: 9. The CDR3 runs to 15 residues. CDR3 DNA: TGCGCCAGCAGCCCATCCCCGGACAGGGGAACTGAAGCTTTCTTT. This sequence encodes CASSPSPDRGTEAFF.

This clonotype was detected many times. This chain links TRBV20-1 with TRBJ2-3, with 7 bases matching TRBD2. CDR3 size: 14 residues. Per germline, CDR1 DFQATT and CDR2 SNEGSKA (reference sequence). With 6 bases clipped from V and 4 bases from J, the junction kept 10 bases outside the gene matches. The DNA of the CDR3 is TGCAGTGCCCGCTTGGGCGGGAGTTCAGATACGCAGTATTTT. Amino acids: CSARLGGSSDTQYF.

This clonotype has only a few counts. The J gene is TRBJ1-1, the V gene TRBV29-1; no firm D call. Between the trimmed V and J ends, which lost 4 bases and 1 base, there was a span of 10 bases. The CDR3 length is 13 residues. The germline gives CDR1 SQVTM, CDR2 ANQGSEA. CDR3 residues: CSVVRVSNTEAFF. The CDR3 DNA follows: TGCAGCGTTGTTCGGGTCTCGAACACTGAAGCTTTCTTT.

This clonotype was detected many times. J is TRBJ2-3 and V is TRBV18, with 7 bases matching TRBD1. After removal of 0 bases from V and 2 bases from J, the junction contained 2 bases not matched to a gene. This CDR3 has 15 residues. Germline V CDR1 and CDR2: KGHSH, LQKENI. For the CDR3, the DNA is TGTGCCAGCTCACCACCCGACAGGGACACAGATACGCAGTATTTT. Translating it yields CASSPPDRDTDTQYF.

Ten or more counts support this clonotype. The J gene is TRBJ1-1, the V gene TRBV5-1, with TRBD1 matching 8 bases. Germline CDR1 is SGHRS and CDR2 is YFSETQ. The CDR3 contains 15 residues. J was trimmed by 0 bases and V by 4 bases; bases with no gene match: 5. The CDR3 is CASSGTGGMNTEAFF. In DNA form, the CDR3 reads TGCGCCAGCAGCGGAACAGGGGGGATGAACACTGAAGCTTTCTTT.

In its sample, this clonotype was seen many times. The J gene is TRBJ2-7, the V gene TRBV12-3 or TRBV12-4; D is perhaps TRBD1 or TRBD2 (7 bases each). The CDR3 covers 16 residues. Trimming cost V 3 bases and J 5 bases, with 20 bases left between them. CDR3 in DNA: TGTGCCAGCAGTTTCACGGGGAGGGGGCTCAGGGACGAGCAGTACTTC. Translating it yields CASSFTGRGLRDEQYF.

A few counts support this clonotype. The chain carries TRBV7-6 and TRBJ2-1; D unclear. The CDR3 has 16 amino acids. V lost 1 base and J lost 4, with 14 bases in between. The germline V gene has CDR1 SGHVS and CDR2 FNYEAQ. The CDR3 DNA reads as TGTGCCAGCAGCTTAGAGGTAGCTAGGGCATACAATGAGCAGTTCTTC. It specifies CASSLEVARAYNEQFF.

In its sample, this clonotype was seen many times. This chain connects TRBV12-3 or TRBV12-4 to TRBJ2-1, with a possible D match to TRBD2 (6 bases). The CDR3 has 16 amino acids. Trimming removed 1 base from V and 6 bases from J, with 16 bases in between. CDR3 protein: CASSLGGRSGANEQFF. CDR3 coding DNA: TGTGCCAGCAGTTTAGGGGGGAGGAGCGGCGCCAATGAGCAGTTCTTC.

CDR3 nucleotide sequence: TGCAGTGCTAGCGGGAGCTTCCAAGAGACCCAGTACTTC. Its protein is CSASGSFQETQYF. This chain links TRBV20-1 with TRBJ2-5; perhaps TRBD2 as D (6 bases). CDR3 length equals 13 residues. CDR1 is DFQATT, CDR2 SNEGSKA, per germline (reference sequence). V was cut by 3 bases and J by 1 base, with 9 bases left in between.

In its sample, this clonotype was seen many times. This chain uses TRBV5-1 with TRBJ2-7; 10 bases map to TRBD2. The V gene's germline CDR1 is SGHRS and CDR2 YFSETQ. Trimming cost V 1 base and J 3 bases; bases outside gene matches: 16. The CDR3 is 19 amino acids. CDR3 residues: CASSLPQRSRLAGYYEQYF. The CDR3, as DNA: TGCGCCAGCAGCTTGCCCCAGCGCTCACGACTAGCGGGCTACTACGAGCAGTACTTC.

The chain links TRBV29-1 to TRBJ1-1; perhaps TRBD1 as D (5 bases). The CDR3 runs 11 residues. V was cut by 5 bases and J by 2 bases, with 6 bases left in between. Germline CDR1 and CDR2: SQVTM and ANQGSEA. In DNA, the CDR3 is TGCAGCGTTCAGGGAAACACTGAAGCTTTCTTT. Translated, it gives CSVQGNTEAFF.

The chain joins TRBV5-1 to TRBJ1-1, with 7 bases identical to TRBD1. CDR3 length equals 15 residues. Germline V gene lookup returns CDR1 SGHRS and CDR2 YFSETQ. V dropped 7 bases and J dropped 5; count of bases not matched to a gene: 14. The CDR3 region is CASGPRGTGETEAFF. Written as DNA, the CDR3 is TGCGCCAGCGGACCTCGGGGAACAGGGGAGACTGAAGCTTTCTTT.

The chain carries TRBV10-3 and TRBJ2-7, with a weak D call TRBD2 (7 bases). V was shortened by 0 bases and J by 5 bases, with 11 bases between the two germline ends. CDR3 length: 14 amino acids. Germline values: CDR1 ENHRY, CDR2 SYGVKD. CDR3 sequence reads: CAISESGGQDEQYF. The CDR3 nucleotides are TGTGCCATCAGTGAGTCCGGGGGGCAGGACGAGCAGTACTTC.